The entry below gives a single T cell receptor (beta chain) sequence along with its context. Its specificity is unknown. This specimen comes from a study of T cell responses to AZD1222 COVID-19 vaccine. Study-wide results and caveats: No repertoire was sampled before or during the peak T cell response, only after it. Spike-spanning, vaccine-associated CD4 TCRs were dominant at 160-218 and 743-854.

The CDR3 has 14 amino acids. Germline CDR1 reads MNHEY; CDR2 reads SVGAGI. With V trimmed by 6 bases and J by 2 bases, 4 bases remained unmatched. The table came from immunoSEQ multiplex PCR; TCRdb's copy has only in-frame clones and leaves some out. The sample lists roughly 55,000 clones, more than 70% occurring once. The clonotype comes from an adult in good health. The specimen comprised peripheral blood, sampled on day 0 of AZD1222 vaccination. The J gene is TRBJ2-3, the V gene TRBV6-5; 8 nucleotides line up with TRBD1. This CDR3 reads CASRTDRATDTQYF. The CDR3 coding sequence is TGTGCCAGCAGGACGGACAGGGCCACAGATACGCAGTATTTT.